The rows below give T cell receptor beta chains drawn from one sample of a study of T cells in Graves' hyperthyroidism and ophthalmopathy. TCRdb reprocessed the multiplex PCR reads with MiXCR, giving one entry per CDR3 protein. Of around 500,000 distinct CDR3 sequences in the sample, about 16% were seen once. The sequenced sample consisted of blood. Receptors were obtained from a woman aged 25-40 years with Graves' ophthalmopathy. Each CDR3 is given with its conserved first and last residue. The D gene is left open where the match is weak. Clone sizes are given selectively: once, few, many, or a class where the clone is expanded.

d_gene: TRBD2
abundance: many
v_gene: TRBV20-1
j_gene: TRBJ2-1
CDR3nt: TGCAGTGTCCCGGGACTAGGTCAAAATGAGCAGTTCTTC
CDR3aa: CSVPGLGQNEQFF

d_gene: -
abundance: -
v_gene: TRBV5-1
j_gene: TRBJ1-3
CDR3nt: TGCGCCAGCAGCAACCGGGACGGAACTGGAAACACCATATATTTT
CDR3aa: CASSNRDGTGNTIYF

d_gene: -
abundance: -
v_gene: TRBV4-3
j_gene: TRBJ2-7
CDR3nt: TGCGCCAGCAGCCAGGATCTACAGGGAAAATCCCTCGAGCAGTACTTC
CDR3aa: CASSQDLQGKSLEQYF

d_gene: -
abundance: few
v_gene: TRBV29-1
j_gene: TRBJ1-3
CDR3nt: TGCAGCGTGTTACAGGGCGCTGGAAACACCATATATTTT
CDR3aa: CSVLQGAGNTIYF

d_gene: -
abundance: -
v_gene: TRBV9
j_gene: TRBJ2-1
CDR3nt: TGTGCCAGCAGCGTAGCGGTCCAGGGGGGAACGAGTGAGCAGTTCTTC
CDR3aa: CASSVAVQGGTSEQFF

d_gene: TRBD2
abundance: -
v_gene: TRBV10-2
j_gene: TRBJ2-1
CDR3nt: TGCGCCAGCACCAGACTAGCGTCCCTCTCCTACAATGAGCAGTTCTTC
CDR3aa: CASTRLASLSYNEQFF

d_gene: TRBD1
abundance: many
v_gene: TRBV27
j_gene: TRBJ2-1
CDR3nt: TGTGCCAGCAGTTTATTGACAGGGGGCTACAATGAGCAGTTCTTC
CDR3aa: CASSLLTGGYNEQFF

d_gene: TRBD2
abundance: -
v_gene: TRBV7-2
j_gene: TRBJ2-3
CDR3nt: TGTGCCAGCAGCTCTTTCGGACTAGCGGGATTCACAGATACGCAGTATTTT
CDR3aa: CASSSFGLAGFTDTQYF

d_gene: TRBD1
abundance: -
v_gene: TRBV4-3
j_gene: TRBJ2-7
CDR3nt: TGCGCCAGCAGCCGCCGGACAGGGGACGAGCAGTACTTC
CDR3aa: CASSRRTGDEQYF

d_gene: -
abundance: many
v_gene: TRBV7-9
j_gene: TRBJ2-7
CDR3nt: TGTGCCAGCACCGGAGGTTGGTTAGGAGCTAGTTTGAGCGAGCAGTACTTC
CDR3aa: CASTGGWLGASLSEQYF

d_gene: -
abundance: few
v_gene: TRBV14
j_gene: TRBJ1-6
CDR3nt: TGTGCCAGCAGCCACTCCGTGGGGCTGGCCCTCCACTTT
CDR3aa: CASSHSVGLALHF

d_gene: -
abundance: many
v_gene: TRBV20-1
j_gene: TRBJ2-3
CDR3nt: TGCAGTGCTAGCCCCGGCGGGTACACAGATACGCAGTATTTT
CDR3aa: CSASPGGYTDTQYF

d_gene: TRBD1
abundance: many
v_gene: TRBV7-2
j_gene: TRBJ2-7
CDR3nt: TGTGCCAGCAGGCTACCCGGGACAGGGAACTACGAGCAGTACTTC
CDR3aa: CASRLPGTGNYEQYF

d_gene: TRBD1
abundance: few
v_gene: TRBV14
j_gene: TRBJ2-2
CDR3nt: TGTGCCAGCAGCCGAAACAGGGGATCCGGGGAGCTGTTTTTT
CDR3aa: CASSRNRGSGELFF

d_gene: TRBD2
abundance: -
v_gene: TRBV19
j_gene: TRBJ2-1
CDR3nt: TGTGCCAGTAGTATGTTTGTAGCGGGAGCCTCCTACAATGAGCAGTTCTTC
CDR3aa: CASSMFVAGASYNEQFF

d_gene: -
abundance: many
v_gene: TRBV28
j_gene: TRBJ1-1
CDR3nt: TGTGCCAGCAGTTTAAATCCGGGACTTTTGAACACTGAAGCTTTCTTT
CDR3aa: CASSLNPGLLNTEAFF

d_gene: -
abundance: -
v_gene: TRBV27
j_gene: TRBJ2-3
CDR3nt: TGTGCCAGCAGTAAATATAGCACAGATACGCAGTATTTT
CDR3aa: CASSKYSTDTQYF

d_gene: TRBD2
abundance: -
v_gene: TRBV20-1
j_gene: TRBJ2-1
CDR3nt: TGCAGTGCTAGAGGGGGACTAGCGGGAGTTGAGCAGTTCTTC
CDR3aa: CSARGGLAGVEQFF

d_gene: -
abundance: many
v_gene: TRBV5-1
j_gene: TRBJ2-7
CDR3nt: TGCGCCAGCAGCTCCAGCAGTTCGGGCGAGCAGTACTTC
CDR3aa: CASSSSSSGEQYF

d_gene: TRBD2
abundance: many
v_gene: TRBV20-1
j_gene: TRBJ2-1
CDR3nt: TGCAGTGCTTTGAGCGGGAGGATCTCCTACAATGAGCAGTTCTTC
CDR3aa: CSALSGRISYNEQFF

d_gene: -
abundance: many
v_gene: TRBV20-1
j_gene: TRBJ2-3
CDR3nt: TGCAGTGCTAGGTACGGAAGCACAGATACGCAGTATTTT
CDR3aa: CSARYGSTDTQYF

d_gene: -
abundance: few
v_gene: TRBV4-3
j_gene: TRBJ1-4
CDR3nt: TGCGCCAGCAGCCAATGGCGGGATAATGAAAAACTGTTTTTT
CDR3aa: CASSQWRDNEKLFF

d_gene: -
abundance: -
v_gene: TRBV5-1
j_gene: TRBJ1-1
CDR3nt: TGTGCCAGCAGCTTGGATCCGGGACGGATGAACACTGAAGCTTTCTTT
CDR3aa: CASSLDPGRMNTEAFF

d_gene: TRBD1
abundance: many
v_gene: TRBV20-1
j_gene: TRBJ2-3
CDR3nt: TGCAGTGCTAGAGATTCACAGGGGATCACAGATACGCAGTATTTT
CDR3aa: CSARDSQGITDTQYF

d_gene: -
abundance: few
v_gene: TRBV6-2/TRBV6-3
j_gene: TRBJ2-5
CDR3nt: TGTGCCAGCAGTTACCGAGAGGTCCAGTACTTC
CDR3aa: CASSYREVQYF

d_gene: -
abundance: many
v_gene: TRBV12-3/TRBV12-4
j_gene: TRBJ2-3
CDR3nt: TGTGCCAGCAGTTTTGGGGGAGGTCGCGCAGATACGCAGTATTTT
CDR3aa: CASSFGGGRADTQYF

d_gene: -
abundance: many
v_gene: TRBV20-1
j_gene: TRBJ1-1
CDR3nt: TGCAGTGCTAGTACCGGACAGAACACTGAAGCTTTCTTT
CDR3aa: CSASTGQNTEAFF

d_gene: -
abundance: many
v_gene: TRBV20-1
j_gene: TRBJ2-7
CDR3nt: TGCAGTGCTAGAGAAGTAGGCGGAACCTACGAGCAGTACTTC
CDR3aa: CSAREVGGTYEQYF

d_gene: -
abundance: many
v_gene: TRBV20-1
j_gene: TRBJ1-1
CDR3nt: TGCAGTGCTAGGCGGGACGGCGAGTTGAACACTGAAGCTTTCTTT
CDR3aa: CSARRDGELNTEAFF

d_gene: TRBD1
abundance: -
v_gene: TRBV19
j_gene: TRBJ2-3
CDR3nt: TGTGCCAGTACCCCGGGGACAGGGGGCCCAGATACGCAGTATTTT
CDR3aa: CASTPGTGGPDTQYF

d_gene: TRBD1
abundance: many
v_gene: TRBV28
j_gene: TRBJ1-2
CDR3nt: TGTGCCAGCAGTGCCCAGGGGGCCTATGGCTACACCTTC
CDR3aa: CASSAQGAYGYTF

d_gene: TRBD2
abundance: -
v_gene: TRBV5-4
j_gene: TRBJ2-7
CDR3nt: TGTGCCAGTAAACCTTCCGGGACTAGCGGGAGTAATGAGCAGTACTTC
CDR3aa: CASKPSGTSGSNEQYF

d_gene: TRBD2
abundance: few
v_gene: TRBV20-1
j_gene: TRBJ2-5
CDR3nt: TGCAGTGCTAGAGATAGCGGGAGGCTCGGAGAGACCCAGTACTTC
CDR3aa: CSARDSGRLGETQYF

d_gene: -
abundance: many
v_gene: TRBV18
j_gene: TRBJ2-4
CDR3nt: TGTGCCAGCTCACCGAGCCGAATAGCCAAAAACATTCAGTACTTC
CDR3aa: CASSPSRIAKNIQYF

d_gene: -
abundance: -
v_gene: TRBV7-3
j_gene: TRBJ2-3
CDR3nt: TGTGCCAGCAGCTTACCCAGGGCCGGCACAGATACGCAGTATTTT
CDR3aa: CASSLPRAGTDTQYF

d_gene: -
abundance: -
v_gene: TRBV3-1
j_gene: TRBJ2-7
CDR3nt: TGTGCCAGCAGCCAAGGCCCCCGAATCTACGAGCAGTACTTC
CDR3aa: CASSQGPRIYEQYF

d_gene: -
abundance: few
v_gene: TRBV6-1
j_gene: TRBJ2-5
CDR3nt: TGTGCCAGCAGCCCTAGGTGGGGTGTCCAAGAGACCCAGTACTTC
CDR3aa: CASSPRWGVQETQYF

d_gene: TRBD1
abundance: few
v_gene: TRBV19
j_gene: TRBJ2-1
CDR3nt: TGTGCCAGTAGTACACCAGGACAGGGAATACGTGAGCAGTTCTTC
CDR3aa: CASSTPGQGIREQFF

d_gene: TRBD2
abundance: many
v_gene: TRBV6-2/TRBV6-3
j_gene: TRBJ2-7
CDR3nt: TGTGCCAGCAACCCTCTAGCGGGAGAGATAAACTACGAGCAGTACTTC
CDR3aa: CASNPLAGEINYEQYF

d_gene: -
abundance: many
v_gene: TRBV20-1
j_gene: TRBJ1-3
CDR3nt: TGCAGTGCTAGACCAGGACTTTCCAGCTCTGGAAACACCATATATTTT
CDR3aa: CSARPGLSSSGNTIYF

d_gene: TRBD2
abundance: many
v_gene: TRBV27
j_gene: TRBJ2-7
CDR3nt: TGTGCCAGCAGTTTAAGGGAGGGTGGCTACGAGCAGTACTTC
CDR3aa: CASSLREGGYEQYF

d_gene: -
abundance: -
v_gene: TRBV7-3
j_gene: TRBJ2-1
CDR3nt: TGTGCCAGCAGCTCCAGGGGTGGGCCCCAGCAGTTCTTC
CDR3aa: CASSSRGGPQQFF

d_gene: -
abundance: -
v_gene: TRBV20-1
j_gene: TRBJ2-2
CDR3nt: TGCAGTGCTAGAGATATATACCTAACGAACACCGGGGAGCTGTTTTTT
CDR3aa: CSARDIYLTNTGELFF

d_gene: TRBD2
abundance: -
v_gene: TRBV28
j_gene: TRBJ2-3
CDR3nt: TGTGCCGGCAGTTTTCATAGCGGGAGCCTGGATACGCAGTATTTT
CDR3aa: CAGSFHSGSLDTQYF

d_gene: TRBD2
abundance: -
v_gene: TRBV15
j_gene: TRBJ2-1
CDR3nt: TGTGCCACCAGCAGAGATCTGGCGGGAGGATACAATGAGCAGTTCTTC
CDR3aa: CATSRDLAGGYNEQFF